The rows below give T cell receptor beta chains drawn from one sample of a study of cytomegalovirus exposure and HLA in healthy donors. Sequenced by immunoSEQ multiplex PCR; TCRdb stores in-frame clones only, minus some. The profile covers 160,000 or so clones, with more than 60% appearing a single time and approximately 6.8% taken by the ten largest. Sequenced material: PBMCs. All receptors derive from a woman aged 40 to 49 in good health and CMV-seropositive. Both conserved end residues are part of each CDR3.

v_call: TRBV7-9
j_call: TRBJ1-1
cdr3_aa: CASSSLGGRGEAFF

v_call: TRBV2
j_call: TRBJ2-3
cdr3_aa: CASSATTSTDTQYF

v_call: TRBV5-1
j_call: TRBJ1-1
cdr3_aa: CASSTNVAENTEAFF

v_call: TRBV5-1
j_call: TRBJ2-2
cdr3_aa: CASSLPPSTGELFF

v_call: TRBV2
j_call: TRBJ1-2
cdr3_aa: CASSAGLMVNYGYTF

v_call: TRBV6-1
j_call: TRBJ2-1
cdr3_aa: CASRMDSTNEQFF

v_call: TRBV28
j_call: TRBJ2-4
cdr3_aa: CASRGMAKNSQYF

v_call: TRBV6-5
j_call: TRBJ1-2
cdr3_aa: CASSGTAYGYTF

v_call: TRBV18
j_call: TRBJ1-1
cdr3_aa: CASSPQGANTEAFF

v_call: TRBV27
j_call: TRBJ1-2
cdr3_aa: CASPSRGQTNYGYTF

v_call: TRBV27
j_call: TRBJ2-7
cdr3_aa: CASSLQGAGEQYF

v_call: TRBV5-4
j_call: TRBJ2-2
cdr3_aa: CASSPQAQGRTGELFF

v_call: TRBV10-1
j_call: TRBJ2-2
cdr3_aa: CASSESNSLPGELFF

v_call: TRBV7-8
j_call: TRBJ2-1
cdr3_aa: CASSPTWGGGVNEQFF

v_call: TRBV7-3
j_call: TRBJ1-1
cdr3_aa: CASGETGDTEAFF

v_call: TRBV27
j_call: TRBJ1-2
cdr3_aa: CASSFQGGYGYTF

v_call: TRBV5-4
j_call: TRBJ1-6
cdr3_aa: CASSPGWRNSPLHF

v_call: TRBV4-2
j_call: TRBJ1-4
cdr3_aa: CASSRGGADEKLFF

v_call: TRBV28
j_call: TRBJ2-3
cdr3_aa: CASSSGGASTDTQYF

v_call: TRBV5-1
j_call: TRBJ2-1
cdr3_aa: CASSLLTSGGEQFF

v_call: TRBV25-1
j_call: TRBJ1-1
cdr3_aa: CASSRGVSEAFF

v_call: TRBV7-7
j_call: TRBJ1-5
cdr3_aa: CASSLYPSGPQHF

v_call: TRBV7-2
j_call: TRBJ1-2
cdr3_aa: CASSIGQGNYGYTF

v_call: TRBV19
j_call: TRBJ1-3
cdr3_aa: CAVGQVSGNTIYF

v_call: TRBV9
j_call: TRBJ2-1
cdr3_aa: CASSVVAGGSNEQFF

v_call: TRBV14
j_call: TRBJ2-3
cdr3_aa: CASSQAGGRRDTQYF

v_call: TRBV9
j_call: TRBJ1-6
cdr3_aa: CASSVRMNPPLHF